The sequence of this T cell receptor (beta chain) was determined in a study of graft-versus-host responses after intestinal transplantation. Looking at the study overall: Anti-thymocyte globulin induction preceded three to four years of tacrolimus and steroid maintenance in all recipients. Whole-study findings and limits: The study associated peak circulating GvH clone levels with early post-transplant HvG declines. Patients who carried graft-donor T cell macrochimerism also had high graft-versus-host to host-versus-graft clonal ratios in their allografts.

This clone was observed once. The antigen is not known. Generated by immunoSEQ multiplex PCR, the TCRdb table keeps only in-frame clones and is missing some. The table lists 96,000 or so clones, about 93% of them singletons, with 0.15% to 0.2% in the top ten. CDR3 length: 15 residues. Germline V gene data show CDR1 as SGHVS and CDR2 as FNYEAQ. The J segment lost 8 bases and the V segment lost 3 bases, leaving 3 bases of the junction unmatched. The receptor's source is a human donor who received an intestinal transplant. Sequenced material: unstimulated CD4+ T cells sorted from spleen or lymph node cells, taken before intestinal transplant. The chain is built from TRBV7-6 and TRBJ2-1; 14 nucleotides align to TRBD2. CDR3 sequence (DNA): TGTGCCAGCAGCTTGGGACTAGCGGGGGTCGATGAGCAGTTCTTC. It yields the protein CASSLGLAGVDEQFF.